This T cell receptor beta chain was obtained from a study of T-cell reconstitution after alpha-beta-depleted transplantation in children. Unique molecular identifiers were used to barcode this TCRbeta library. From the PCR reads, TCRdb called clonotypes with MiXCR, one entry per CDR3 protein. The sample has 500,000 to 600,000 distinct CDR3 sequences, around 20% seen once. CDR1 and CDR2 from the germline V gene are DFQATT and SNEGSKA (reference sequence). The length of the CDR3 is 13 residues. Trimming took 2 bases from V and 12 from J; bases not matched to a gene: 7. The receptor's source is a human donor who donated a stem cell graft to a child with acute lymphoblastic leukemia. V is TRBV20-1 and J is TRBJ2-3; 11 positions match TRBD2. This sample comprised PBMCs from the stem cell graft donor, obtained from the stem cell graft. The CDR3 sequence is CSARPPRLAGQYF. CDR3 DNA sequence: TGCAGTGCTAGACCCCCTCGACTAGCGGGACAGTATTTT.